A single sample is the source of the 29 T cell receptor beta chains below, sequenced in a study of response to subunit inactivated influenza vaccine. TCRdb re-analysed the RT-PCR reads in MiXCR, keeping a single row per CDR3 protein. The sample includes fewer than 750,000 distinct CDR3 sequences, approximately 15% of them seen just once. The material sequenced was PBMCs from blood, taken 12 days after vaccination. These receptors were obtained from a man aged 45 to 65 who received an inactivated influenza vaccine.

This clonotype appeared a few times. The rearrangement uses TRBV5-1 and TRBJ1-1; D may be TRBD1 (6 bases). Trimming took off 4 bases at V and 0 bases at J, with 13 bases between the two ends. Germline loops: CDR1 SGHRS, CDR2 YFSETQ. The CDR3 totals 15 residues. CDR3: CASSGTTGMNTEAFF. The DNA for the CDR3 is TGCGCCAGCAGCGGAACTACAGGGATGAACACTGAAGCTTTCTTT.

This clonotype was counted between two and nine times. This chain connects TRBV5-1 to TRBJ2-1, with D hard to call. This CDR3 region has 13 residues. Germline CDR1 SGHRS, CDR2 YFSETQ. V shed 0 bases and J shed 8 bases, with 9 bases lying between them. CDR3 nucleotide sequence: TGCGCCAGCAGCTTGGTGGGGTCCGATGAGCAGTTCTTC. Translating gives CASSLVGSDEQFF.

The V and J genes are TRBV6-2 or TRBV6-3 and TRBJ1-1; D is possibly TRBD1 (5 bases). The CDR3 extends over 14 amino acids. CDR1 is MNHEY and CDR2 is SVGEGT in the germline V gene. Trimming removed 4 bases from V and 3 bases from J, with 12 bases in between. The CDR3, as DNA: TGTGCCAGCAGTTTTACCAGCAGGGACACTGAAGCTTTCTTT. Protein: CASSFTSRDTEAFF.

In this sample, this clonotype turned up many times. DNA for the CDR3: TGCGCCAGCATGAAAAGAGACAAGAGTGAAGCTTTCTTT. Translation: CASMKRDKSEAFF. The chain has TRBV5-1 and TRBJ1-1; D uncertain. CDR3 length: 13 residues. Germline CDR1 reads SGHRS; CDR2 reads YFSETQ. Trimming removed 6 bases from V and 7 bases from J, with 16 bases in between.

This clonotype has just a few counts. This chain uses TRBV29-1 with TRBJ2-1; 9 bases line up with TRBD2. Losses at the gene ends were 2 bases for V and 8 bases for J; bases not matched to a gene: 7. CDR1 and CDR2 (germline): SQVTM, ANQGSEA. The CDR3 extends over 14 amino acids. The DNA of the CDR3 is TGCAGCGTTGAACGAGCGGGAGGTTACGATGAGCAGTTCTTC. Translated, it gives CSVERAGGYDEQFF.

This chain uses TRBV6-2 or TRBV6-3 with TRBJ2-2; the match to TRBD1 covers 7 bases. The junction had 0 bases not matched to a gene; V was cut back by 2 bases and J by 6 bases. In germline, CDR1 is MNHEY, CDR2 SVGEGT. This CDR3 comprises 13 residues. The CDR3 reads CASSYQGAGELFF. The CDR3 nucleotides read TGTGCCAGCAGTTACCAGGGGGCCGGGGAGCTGTTTTTT.

This clonotype has only a few counts. CDR3 in DNA: TGTGCCTGGATGTGGGGGGGGAGCGGGGAGCTGTTTTTT. It specifies CAWMWGGSGELFF. This chain connects TRBV30 to TRBJ2-2; 7 positions match TRBD2. The CDR3 runs to 13 residues. V shed 4 bases, J shed 7 bases, and the junction held 6 bases outside the gene matches. CDR1 and CDR2 (germline): GTSNPN, SVGIG (reference sequence).

The V and J genes are TRBV29-1 and TRBJ2-3, with TRBD2 matching 11 bases. The CDR3 covers 19 residues. With 0 bases clipped from V and 1 base from J, the junction kept 12 bases outside the gene matches. Germline-derived CDR1 and CDR2 are SQVTM and ANQGSEA. The CDR3 protein is CSVEDRGSGRAWGTDTQYF. The CDR3 DNA reads TGCAGCGTTGAAGATAGGGGTAGCGGGAGGGCGTGGGGCACAGATACGCAGTATTTT.

The chain employs TRBV7-8 and TRBJ2-7; 13 bases are a match to TRBD2. The germline CDR1 and CDR2 sequences are SGHVS and FQNEAQ. J gave up 2 bases and V 5 bases, and 9 bases lay outside the gene matches. The CDR3 has 17 residues. CDR3 loop: CASSRGTSGILTYEQYF. The CDR3 DNA reads TGTGCCAGCAGCCGGGGGACTAGCGGGATTCTTACCTACGAGCAGTACTTC.

This clonotype was seen more than once but under ten times. The chain links TRBV4-3 to TRBJ2-5; TRBD2 is a possible D gene (5 bases). V gave up 2 bases and J gave up 2 bases, with 15 bases separating them. The CDR3 consists of 16 residues. Germline loops: CDR1 LGHNA, CDR2 YSLEER. Here the CDR3 reads CASSQLVGRAQETQYF. The CDR3 DNA follows: TGCGCCAGCAGCCAATTAGTGGGGAGAGCGCAAGAGACCCAGTACTTC.

V is TRBV29-1 and J is TRBJ2-1; a weak D match, TRBD2 (7 bases). Trimming removed 7 bases from V and 10 bases from J, with 17 bases in between. Germline CDR1 is SQVTM and CDR2 is ANQGSEA. This CDR3 has 12 residues. As DNA, the CDR3 is TGCAGCGAAATACGCGGGGGCGGGGAGCAGTTCTTC. This sequence encodes CSEIRGGGEQFF.

This clonotype turned up a few times. This sequence joins TRBV6-2 or TRBV6-3 and TRBJ2-5; TRBD1 agrees at 10 bases. This CDR3 is 17 amino acids long. Per the germline V gene, CDR1 is MNHEY and CDR2 is SVGEGT. The ends lost 8 bases at V and 4 bases at J; junction bases unmatched: 16. CDR3: CASGKEIGTGVRETQYF. CDR3 coding DNA: TGTGCCAGCGGGAAAGAAATCGGGACAGGGGTAAGAGAGACCCAGTACTTC.

This chain links TRBV7-2 with TRBJ2-7; D might be TRBD1 (6 bases). V gave up 6 bases and J gave up 4 bases, with 19 bases separating them. The CDR3 extends over 15 amino acids. Looked up from germline, CDR1 is SGHTA and CDR2 is FQGNSA. The CDR3 reads CASSTQTGETYEQYF. CDR3 nucleotides: TGTGCCAGCAGTACACAGACAGGAGAAACTTACGAGCAGTACTTC.

The chain recombines TRBV7-6 with TRBJ2-1, with TRBD2 matching over 10 bases. From germline, CDR1 is SGHVS and CDR2 FNYEAQ. Trimming took 2 bases from V and 1 from J; bases not matched to a gene: 5. The CDR3 runs to 17 residues. CDR3 residues: CASSLKASGSSYNEQFF. DNA for the CDR3: TGTGCCAGCAGCTTAAAGGCTAGCGGGAGTTCCTACAATGAGCAGTTCTTC.

The genes are TRBV10-1 and TRBJ1-1; D ambiguous. Trimming removed 1 base from V and 6 bases from J, with 9 bases in between. The CDR3 spans 13 residues. Germline assignment: CDR1 WNHNN and CDR2 SYGVQD (reference sequence). CDR3 in DNA: TGCGCCAGCAGTGAGTTGAGTTCGTCTGAAGCTTTCTTT. Translation: CASSELSSSEAFF.

This clonotype was seen a handful of times. The V call is TRBV10-1, the J call TRBJ2-2; D ambiguous. The germline V and J ends were trimmed by 8 bases and 6 bases, with 4 bases remaining between them. CDR3 length: 10 residues. CDR1 and CDR2 (germline): WNHNN, SYGVQD (reference sequence). Written as DNA, the CDR3 is TGCGCCAGCCTACCCGGGGAGCTGTTTTTT. Translation: CASLPGELFF.

This rearrangement joins TRBV7-2 to TRBJ1-6, with unresolved D. CDR3 length: 13 amino acids. Germline assignment: CDR1 SGHTA and CDR2 FQGNSA. Trimming took off 6 bases at V and 3 bases at J, with 6 bases between the two ends. The DNA for the CDR3 is TGTGCCAGCAGGCAGAACTATAATTCACCCCTCCACTTT. Its protein product is CASRQNYNSPLHF.

The chain joins TRBV20-1 to TRBJ1-5; D is uncertain. CDR3 length: 12 amino acids. Germline V lookup: CDR1 DFQATT, CDR2 SNEGSKA (reference sequence). V dropped 3 bases and J dropped 1 base, with 4 bases sitting between them. The CDR3 sequence: CSARLSNQPQHF. Written as DNA, the CDR3 is TGCAGTGCTAGGTTGAGCAATCAGCCCCAGCATTTT.

The chain uses TRBV7-9 and TRBJ1-1; D possibly corresponds to TRBD1 (6 bases). This CDR3 has 13 amino acids. Trimming stripped 4 bases from V and 3 bases from J, with 9 bases between. Germline V lookup: CDR1 SEHNR, CDR2 FQNEAQ (reference sequence). The CDR3 loop reads CASSSGQYTEAFF. As DNA, the CDR3 is TGTGCCAGCAGCTCTGGACAGTACACTGAAGCTTTCTTT.

This clonotype was seen a few times. This chain connects TRBV11-2 to TRBJ2-5; D uncertain. This CDR3 spans 11 amino acids. Trimming took off 2 bases at V and 6 bases at J, with 4 bases between the two ends. Germline V gene sequence: CDR1 SGHAT, CDR2 FQNNGV. The CDR3 loop is CASSLSKTQYF. CDR3 bases: TGTGCCAGCAGCTTATCTAAGACCCAGTACTTC.

This clonotype has only a few counts. The chain links TRBV2 to TRBJ2-7; D not certain. CDR3 length equals 13 residues. The V gene's germline CDR1 is SNHLY and CDR2 FYNNEI. Trimming pared 6 bases from V and 4 bases from J, leaving 13 bases between. CDR3 in DNA: TGTGCCAGCAGGGTCAGGTCACCTTACGAGCAGTACTTC. This translates into CASRVRSPYEQYF.

This clonotype has a count of ten or more. This sequence joins TRBV20-1 and TRBJ1-5, with D perhaps matching TRBD1 (5 bases). Trimming took 3 bases from V and 1 from J, leaving 10 bases between them. Germline CDR1 reads DFQATT; CDR2 reads SNEGSKA (reference sequence). The CDR3 is 14 amino acids. The CDR3 spells CSARGGTSNQPQHF. In nucleotides, the CDR3 is TGCAGTGCTAGGGGGGGTACAAGCAATCAGCCCCAGCATTTT.

The CDR3 DNA reads TGTGCCAGCAGCCCGTCCAGGGGGAGAGGCGAGCAGTACTTC. This translates into CASSPSRGRGEQYF. The chain links TRBV11-2 to TRBJ2-7; 7 nucleotides agree with TRBD1. Germline trimming cut 5 bases from V and 6 bases from J; bases unmatched to any gene: 10. The V gene's germline CDR1 is SGHAT and CDR2 FQNNGV. This CDR3 is 14 amino acids long.

This chain connects TRBV6-1 to TRBJ1-1; TRBD1 matches 10 bases. With V trimmed by 5 bases and J by 11 bases, 11 bases remained unmatched. This CDR3 has 14 amino acids. Germline V gene sequence: CDR1 MNHNS, CDR2 SASEGT. This CDR3 reads CASSIRRQGAFAFF. CDR3 DNA: TGTGCCAGCAGTATTCGGAGACAGGGGGCGTTTGCTTTCTTT.

This clonotype was picked up a small number of times. The CDR3 region is CASSLGPGFDTQYF. CDR3 bases: TGTGCCAGCAGCTTAGGACCGGGGTTTGATACGCAGTATTTT. The V gene is TRBV7-2, the J gene TRBJ2-3, with D perhaps matching TRBD2 (5 bases). The germline V and J ends were trimmed by 1 base and 6 bases, with 11 bases remaining between them. Germline-derived CDR1 and CDR2 are SGHTA and FQGNSA. The CDR3 contains 14 residues.

This chain connects TRBV6-2 or TRBV6-3 to TRBJ2-5; 7 bases map to TRBD2. The V segment lost 6 bases and the J segment 5 bases; nucleotides outside the gene matches: 6. The germline V gene encodes CDR1 MNHEY and CDR2 SVGEGT. CDR3 size: 13 residues. CDR3 sequence: CASSPTSAETQYF. The DNA for the CDR3 is TGTGCCAGCAGCCCCACTAGCGCGGAGACCCAGTACTTC.

In this sample, this clonotype turned up many times. This sequence joins TRBV29-1 and TRBJ2-5; 8 bases are shared with TRBD2. V lost 3 bases and J lost 2; bases outside the gene matches: 8. Germline loops: CDR1 SQVTM, CDR2 ANQGSEA. The CDR3 contains 15 residues. In nucleotides, the CDR3 is TGCAGCGTTGATGGCGCAGCGGGGGATCAAGAGACCCAGTACTTC. Translating it yields CSVDGAAGDQETQYF.

The table lists this clonotype with a few counts. The chain combines TRBV6-1 with TRBJ2-5; 11 positions agree with TRBD1. CDR1 and CDR2 (germline): MNHNS, SASEGT. The CDR3 consists of 14 residues. V was clipped by 6 bases and J by 4 bases; unmatched bases: 4. The CDR3 spells CASRRTGGIETQYF. The CDR3 DNA reads as TGTGCCAGCAGAAGGACAGGGGGCATAGAGACCCAGTACTTC.

This clonotype was counted a few times. The chain couples TRBV16 to TRBJ1-4; TRBD1 aligns across 8 bases. Trimming at V came to 2 bases and at J to 4 bases, leaving 3 bases not matched to a gene. The CDR3 is 15 residues long. Germline assignment: CDR1 KGHSY and CDR2 FQNENV. The CDR3 bases are TGTGCCAGCAGCCAACGGACAGGGTATAATGAAAAACTGTTTTTT. This gives the protein CASSQRTGYNEKLFF.